This T cell receptor (beta chain) was found in a study of T cells after yellow fever vaccination. This clonotype was observed a handful of times. TCRdb processed the 5' RACE reads anew with MiXCR; each CDR3 protein has one entry. Here the sample spans 200,000 to 250,000 distinct CDR3 sequences, 6% to 7.5% being singletons. This CDR3 contains 14 residues. The V gene's germline CDR1 is SGHVS and CDR2 FQNEAQ. V shed 4 bases and J 5 bases; nucleotides not matched to a gene: 5. The receptor was isolated from a man younger than 45 who received the YFV17D yellow fever vaccine. Sequences were derived from CD4+ T cells sorted from PBMCs, sampled 15 days after the yellow fever booster vaccination. The J gene is TRBJ2-5, the V gene TRBV7-8; 9 nucleotides match TRBD1. The CDR3 DNA follows: TGTGCCAGCAGCTATGGACAGGGGCGCGAGACCCAGTACTTC. Its translation: CASSYGQGRETQYF.